One sample yielded the 31 T cell receptor beta chains listed below, sequenced in a study of cytomegalovirus exposure and HLA in healthy donors. The PCR employed 60 Vbeta primers together with 13 Jbeta primers. Generated by immunoSEQ multiplex PCR, the TCRdb table keeps only in-frame clones and is missing some. The sample totals approximately 96,000 clones. Sequencing input: PBMCs. Source of these receptors: a girl aged 5 to 17 in good health and CMV-seropositive.

The rearrangement joins TRBV7-9 to TRBJ1-1; D is unresolved. This CDR3 has 12 residues. The germline V gene encodes CDR1 SEHNR and CDR2 FQNEAQ (reference sequence). V lost 3 bases to trimming and J lost 8 bases, with 10 bases between them. The CDR3 protein is CASSLILEEAFF. The CDR3 DNA reads TGTGCCAGCAGCTTGATCTTGGAGGAAGCTTTCTTT.

This chain connects TRBV7-9 to TRBJ2-2, with 12 nucleotides matching TRBD2. The V gene end was trimmed by 5 bases and the J gene end by 9 bases; junction bases not matched to a gene: 10. CDR1 and CDR2 (germline): SEHNR, FQNEAQ (reference sequence). This CDR3 contains 16 residues. The CDR3 loop is CASSLWTSGEVRELFF. In nucleotides, the CDR3 is TGTGCCAGCAGCCTATGGACTAGCGGGGAAGTCAGGGAGCTGTTTTTT.

The chain carries TRBV27 and TRBJ1-1; D may be TRBD1 (5 bases). Looked up from germline, CDR1 is MNHEY and CDR2 is SMNVEV (reference sequence). The CDR3 is 14 residues long. V lost 5 bases and J lost 0, with 10 bases in between. CDR3 protein: CASSRDYMNTEAFF. For the CDR3, the DNA is TGTGCCAGCAGTAGGGACTACATGAACACTGAAGCTTTCTTT.

This sequence joins TRBV4-3 and TRBJ2-1; 11 bases match TRBD1. CDR1 and CDR2 from the germline V gene are LGHNA and YSLEER. J lost 6 bases, V lost 8 bases, and 6 bases had no gene match. CDR3 length equals 14 residues. The DNA for the CDR3 is TGCGCCAGCGGCGGGACAGGGGGTTTCAATGAGCAGTTCTTC. It codes for CASGGTGGFNEQFF.

The chain's CDR3 is CASSIPGQGASEQYV. The CDR3, as DNA: TGTGCCAGCAGCATACCGGGACAGGGGGCTAGCGAGCAGTACGTC. The chain carries TRBV28 and TRBJ2-7; 12 nucleotides agree with TRBD1. V gave up 6 bases and J gave up 6 bases; unmatched junction bases: 9. The CDR3 totals 15 residues. From germline, CDR1 is MDHEN and CDR2 SYDVKM.

This chain links TRBV5-8 with TRBJ2-7; 9 nucleotides line up with TRBD2. V trimming: 0 bases; J trimming: 3 bases; junction bases outside the gene matches: 7. This CDR3 is built from 16 residues. Germline loops: CDR1 SGHTS, CDR2 YDEGEE. The DNA for the CDR3 is TGTGCCAGCAGCTTGGGGTCTAGCGGGGCTTACTACGAGCAGTACGTC. This translates into CASSLGSSGAYYEQYV.

V is TRBV4-1 and J is TRBJ1-6, with D possibly TRBD1 on 6 matching bases. The length of the CDR3 is 15 residues. Germline V CDR1 and CDR2: MGHRA, YSYEKL. V lost 3 bases and J 8 bases, leaving 14 bases between the germline ends. CDR3 protein: CASSQATGIYSPLHF. Written as DNA, the CDR3 is TGCGCCAGCAGCCAGGCCACAGGGATTTATTCACCCCTCCACTTT.

The rearrangement joins TRBV4-2 to TRBJ1-2; no clear D. The germline V and J ends were trimmed by 0 bases and 5 bases, with 16 bases remaining between them. Germline assignment: CDR1 LGHNA and CDR2 YNFKEQ. The CDR3 sequence is 16 residues long. The DNA of the CDR3 is TGTGCCAGCAGCCAAGATAGGATAGCGGTGGGATATGGCTACACCTTC. Encoded protein: CASSQDRIAVGYGYTF.

This sequence joins TRBV27 and TRBJ1-2; 8 positions match TRBD1. The CDR3 sequence is 15 residues long. V shed 7 bases, J shed 3 bases, and the junction held 10 bases outside the gene matches. Germline lookup yields CDR1 MNHEY and CDR2 SMNVEV (reference sequence). CDR3 nucleotides: TGTGCCAGCATGTCCATGAACAGGGGGGACTATGGCTACACCTTC. This codes for CASMSMNRGDYGYTF.

The chain employs TRBV4-1 and TRBJ2-7; D might be TRBD2 (6 bases). The germline CDR1 and CDR2 sequences are MGHRA and YSYEKL. With 4 bases removed from V and 0 bases from J, the gap between germline ends came to 19 bases. The CDR3 contains 17 residues. The CDR3 is CASSPPWRGGPSYEQYF. The CDR3 DNA sequence: TGCGCCAGCAGCCCCCCATGGAGGGGCGGACCCTCCTACGAGCAGTACTTC.

Concerning this clone: One end of the junction varies from germline; a read error may be responsible. This chain connects TRBV18 to TRBJ2-5, with TRBD1 identical over 7 bases. Germline V gene data show CDR1 as KGHSH and CDR2 as LQKENI. The CDR3 is made up of 13 amino acids. The chain's CDR3 is CAGSRQGRETQYF. In nucleotides, the CDR3 is TGTGCCGGCTCACGACAGGGTAGAGAGACCCAGTACTTC.

V and J are TRBV19 and TRBJ2-1, with D maybe TRBD2 (6 bases). The CDR3 loop spans 15 amino acids. V was pared by 5 bases and J by 1 base, with 12 bases between. Germline V gene lookup returns CDR1 LNHDA and CDR2 SQIVND (reference sequence). The CDR3: CASSHPGGSYNEQFF. In DNA form, the CDR3 reads TGTGCCAGTAGTCACCCCGGGGGATCCTACAATGAGCAGTTCTTC.

This sequence joins TRBV11-3 and TRBJ1-3; D call uncertain. The CDR3 extends over 13 amino acids. CDR1 and CDR2 from the germline V gene are SGHNT and YENEEA. V was trimmed by 4 bases and J by 2 bases, leaving 6 bases between them. CDR3 amino acids: CASSSGAGNTIYF. CDR3 coding DNA: TGTGCCAGCAGCTCCGGAGCTGGAAACACCATATATTTT.

The V call is TRBV18, the J call TRBJ2-7, with 9 bases lining up with TRBD1. The CDR3 is 17 residues long. Germline assignment: CDR1 KGHSH and CDR2 LQKENI. Losses at the gene ends were 2 bases for V and 3 bases for J; bases not matched to a gene: 11. In nucleotides, the CDR3 is TGTGCCAGCTCACCAATGATCTCCGGGACAGGGAACTACGAGCAGTACTTC. It translates to CASSPMISGTGNYEQYF.

The genes are TRBV29-1 and TRBJ2-2; tentatively, D is TRBD2 (6 bases). CDR1 is SQVTM, CDR2 ANQGSEA, per germline. V lost 7 bases, J lost 4 bases, and 16 bases lay in between. The CDR3 has 14 amino acids. In nucleotides, the CDR3 is TGCAGCGCTAGGGACTCCCTCTTCACCGGGGAGCTGTTTTTT. Its protein product is CSARDSLFTGELFF.

The chain is built from TRBV6-4 and TRBJ1-1, with D maybe TRBD1 (5 bases). Germline CDR1 and CDR2: MRHNA and SNTAGT. The length of the CDR3 is 13 residues. The V end was cut by 4 bases, the J end by 5 bases, with 11 bases between. For the CDR3, the DNA is TGTGCCAGCAGTGCGCAGGGAGGGACTGAAGCTTTCTTT. Amino acid sequence: CASSAQGGTEAFF.

The J gene is TRBJ2-5, the V gene TRBV27; 9 bases agree with TRBD1. After removal of 6 bases from V and 7 bases from J, the junction contained 18 bases not matched to a gene. Germline V CDR1 and CDR2: MNHEY, SMNVEV (reference sequence). The CDR3 runs to 17 residues. The CDR3 DNA follows: TGTGCCAGCAGACGCACCAACCCGACAGGGGGAGTAGGGACCCAGTACTTC. It is translated as CASRRTNPTGGVGTQYF.

V gene TRBV4-1 combines with J gene TRBJ2-1, with D possibly being TRBD1 (6 bases). The ends were cut back, 2 bases at V and 9 bases at J, with 11 bases in the middle. Germline values: CDR1 MGHRA, CDR2 YSYEKL. This CDR3 has 13 residues. Here the CDR3 DNA reads TGCGCCAGCAGCCAACTGGGGGCGGGTGAGCAGTTCTTC. Amino acids: CASSQLGAGEQFF.

This sequence joins TRBV6-1 and TRBJ1-1; 12 bases fit TRBD1. The CDR3 totals 15 residues. Germline CDR1 MNHNS, CDR2 SASEGT. V trimming: 6 bases; J trimming: 5 bases; junction bases outside the gene matches: 7. The DNA of the CDR3 is TGTGCCAGCAGGGAGGGGGACAGGGGGCATACTGAAGCTTTCTTT. Translation gives CASREGDRGHTEAFF.

The chain has TRBV6-6 and TRBJ2-3; 7 nucleotides agree with TRBD1. Germline CDR1 is MNHNY and CDR2 is SVGAGI (reference sequence). CDR3 length: 12 residues. The V and J ends lost 0 bases and 10 bases, in that order; junction bases with no gene match: 1. DNA of the CDR3: TGTGCCAGCAGTTACTCCGGGACAGCGCAGTATTTT. Translating gives CASSYSGTAQYF.

The chain joins TRBV27 to TRBJ2-1; 10 positions match TRBD2. Germline V gives CDR1 MNHEY, CDR2 SMNVEV (reference sequence). The CDR3 spans 14 residues. V lost 5 bases and J lost 7; bases outside the gene matches: 5. Written as DNA, the CDR3 is TGTGCCAGCAGTGCCCTAGCGGGGGAAAATGAGCAGTTCTTC. Its protein is CASSALAGENEQFF.

The genes are TRBV7-9 and TRBJ1-6; TRBD1 is a possible D gene (5 bases). This CDR3 comprises 15 residues. Trimming stripped 3 bases from V and 9 bases from J, with 15 bases between. Germline values: CDR1 SEHNR, CDR2 FQNEAQ (reference sequence). CDR3 sequence (DNA): TGTGCCAGCAGCTTGAGCCCAGCCGGGGGTTCACCCCTCCACTTT. Protein: CASSLSPAGGSPLHF.

Notes on this clone: One junction end does not reproduce the germline sequence, and a read error may be involved. The sample has other DNA sequences that encode this CDR3 too. V gene TRBV4-1 combines with J gene TRBJ1-1, with 9 nucleotides matching TRBD1. Germline loops: CDR1 MGHRA, CDR2 YSYEKL. The CDR3 covers 14 residues. The CDR3 nucleotides read TGCGCCAGCAGCCAACCCACAGGGGGCACTGAGGCTTTCTTT. Translating gives CASSQPTGGTEAFF.

V usage is TRBV7-9 and J usage is TRBJ1-1, with D possibly being TRBD1 (6 bases). In germline, CDR1 is SEHNR, CDR2 FQNEAQ (reference sequence). Trimming cost V 5 bases and J 10 bases, with 17 bases left between them. There are 13 residues in the CDR3. CDR3 region: CASSPPGGEGAFF. CDR3 DNA: TGTGCCAGCAGCCCTCCGGGGGGCGAGGGAGCTTTCTTT. Using reference TRBV7-9 and TRBJ1-1 for the parts outside the CDR3, the full variable domain is DTGVSQNPRHKITKRGQNVTFRCDPISEHNRLYWYRQTLGQGPEFLTYFQNEAQLEKSRLLSDRFSAERPKGSFSTLEIQRTEQGDSAMYLCASSPPGGEGAFFGQGTRLTVV.

The rearrangement joins TRBV4-1 to TRBJ2-3, with D perhaps TRBD1 (6 bases). Trimming removed 0 bases from V and 6 bases from J, with 28 bases in between. This CDR3 is 20 amino acids long. CDR1 is MGHRA, CDR2 YSYEKL, per germline. CDR3 coding DNA: TGCGCCAGCAGCCAAGATAGGGGCTTGACGCGGGTGGGGGCCGTGGATACGCAGTATTTT. Residues: CASSQDRGLTRVGAVDTQYF.

The chain has TRBV7-2 and TRBJ2-3; 7 positions agree with TRBD2. The CDR3 has 16 residues. Germline V gives CDR1 SGHTA, CDR2 FQGNSA. V shed 2 bases, J shed 1 base, and the junction held 6 bases outside the gene matches. CDR3 residues: CASSLWTRGGTDTQYF. DNA for the CDR3: TGTGCCAGCAGCTTATGGACTAGAGGGGGCACAGATACGCAGTATTTT.

The rearrangement links TRBV15 to TRBJ2-6, with 9 bases matching TRBD1. Germline CDR1 reads LNHNV; CDR2 reads YYDKDF (reference sequence). V gave up 2 bases and J gave up 5 bases; unmatched junction bases: 7. The CDR3 totals 17 residues. The CDR3 is CATSRQTGGQRANVLTF. CDR3 sequence (DNA): TGTGCCACCAGCAGACAAACAGGGGGCCAGCGGGCCAACGTCCTGACTTTC.

The rearrangement joins TRBV6-5 to TRBJ2-1; possibly TRBD2 for D (6 bases). Looked up from germline, CDR1 is MNHEY and CDR2 is SVGAGI. CDR3 length: 13 amino acids. Trimming took off 5 bases at V and 9 bases at J, with 14 bases between the two ends. The CDR3 sequence is CASSLRRGIEQFF. CDR3 DNA: TGTGCCAGCAGTCTCCGGCGGGGCATTGAGCAGTTCTTC.

This chain joins TRBV2 and TRBJ2-7; no firm D call. The V gene lost 8 bases and the J gene lost 4 bases, with 12 bases spanning the gap. The CDR3 has 12 residues. Germline V gene sequence: CDR1 SNHLY, CDR2 FYNNEI. CDR3 nucleotide sequence: TGTGCCAGCCTATCGACTGGTTACGAGCAGTACTTC. Its protein product is CASLSTGYEQYF.

The genes are TRBV6-7 and TRBJ2-5; 11 nucleotides align to TRBD2. Being an ORF, TRBV6-7 has a function that is uncertain. The CDR3 runs 16 residues. V was pared by 5 bases and J by 5 bases, with 10 bases of the junction left unmatched. The CDR3 sequence: CASSRLAGGHAETQYF. DNA for the CDR3: TGTGCCAGCAGTCGGCTAGCGGGGGGCCATGCGGAGACCCAGTACTTC.

The V call is TRBV5-1, the J call TRBJ2-7, with D possibly matching TRBD2 (5 bases). Germline CDR1 is SGHRS and CDR2 is YFSETQ. V was trimmed by 2 bases and J by 5 bases, leaving 23 bases between them. The CDR3 loop spans 17 amino acids. CDR3 sequence reads: CASSFPFGEPSCHEQYV. The CDR3 region has the DNA TGCGCCAGCAGCTTCCCCTTCGGGGAACCCAGTTGCCACGAGCAGTACGTC.